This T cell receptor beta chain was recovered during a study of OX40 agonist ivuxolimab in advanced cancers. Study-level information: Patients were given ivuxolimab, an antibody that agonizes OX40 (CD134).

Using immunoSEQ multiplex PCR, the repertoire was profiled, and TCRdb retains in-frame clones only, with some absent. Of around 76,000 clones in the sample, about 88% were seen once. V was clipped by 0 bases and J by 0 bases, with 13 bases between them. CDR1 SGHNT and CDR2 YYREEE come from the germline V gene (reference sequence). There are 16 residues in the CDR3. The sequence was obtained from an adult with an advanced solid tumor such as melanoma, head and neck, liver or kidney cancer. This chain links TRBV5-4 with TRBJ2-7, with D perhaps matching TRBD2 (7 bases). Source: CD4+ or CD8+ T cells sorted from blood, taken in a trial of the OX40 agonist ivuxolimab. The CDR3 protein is CASSLDLAGASYEQYF. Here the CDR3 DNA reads TGTGCCAGCAGCTTGGATTTGGCGGGGGCCTCCTACGAGCAGTACTTC. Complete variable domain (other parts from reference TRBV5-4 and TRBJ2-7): ETGVTQSPTHLIKTRGQQVTLRCSSQSGHNTVSWYQQALGQGPQFIFQYYREEENGRGNFPPRFSGLQFPNYSSELNVNALELDDSALYLCASSLDLAGASYEQYFGPGTRLTVT.